Listed below are T cell receptor beta chains from one sample, sequenced in a study of blood T cell repertoires in COVID-19. Assay used: immunoSEQ multiplex PCR; TCRdb lists only in-frame clones, some missing. The data hold 200,000 to 250,000 clones, with roughly 84% observed a single time. Source material: peripheral blood. The receptors were sampled from a woman in her forties who had recovered from COVID-19. Both conserved end residues are part of each CDR3. The D gene is left open where the match is weak. The size field is filled for only some rows; it gives once, few, many or a size class.

J,D,V,size,DNA,CDR3
TRBJ1-2,.,TRBV6-4,.,TGTGCCAGCAGACGGACAGATTCCTCTAACTATGGCTACACCTTC,CASRRTDSSNYGYTF
TRBJ2-7,TRBD2,TRBV6-2/TRBV6-3,.,TGTGCCAGCAGCCGATCGACTAGCGGCTCCTACGAGCAGTACTTC,CASSRSTSGSYEQYF
TRBJ2-5,.,TRBV10-3,.,TGTGCCATCAGTGAGACAGGAGAGACCCAGTACTTC,CAISETGETQYF
TRBJ2-7,TRBD2,TRBV5-1,few,TGCGCCAGCAGCTTGCTGGGACTAGAAAAGGACGAGCAGTACTTC,CASSLLGLEKDEQYF
TRBJ2-1,TRBD1,TRBV29-1,.,TGCAGCGCCGACAGGGTGTCCAATGAGCAGTTCTTC,CSADRVSNEQFF
TRBJ1-2,.,TRBV27,.,TGTGCCAGCAGTCTACAGCCAAACTATGGCTACACCTTC,CASSLQPNYGYTF
TRBJ1-2,.,TRBV6-2/TRBV6-3,.,TGTGCCAGCAGTTACGAGCCTGTTCGGGGCTACACCTTC,CASSYEPVRGYTF
TRBJ1-2,.,TRBV3-1/TRBV3-2,.,TGTGCCAGCAGCCAAGTCATAGGGGGAGGCTACACCTTC,CASSQVIGGGYTF
TRBJ1-6,TRBD1,TRBV14,.,TGTGCCAGCAGCCAAGTGACAGGGTGGACGGGTTCACCCCTCCACTTT,CASSQVTGWTGSPLHF
TRBJ1-2,TRBD1,TRBV29-1,.,TGCAGCGCCAGCGGACAGGGGGCTAACTATGGCTACACCTTC,CSASGQGANYGYTF
TRBJ1-5,.,TRBV12-3/TRBV12-4,.,TGTGCCAGCAGCGTCAGCAATCAGCCCCAGCATTTT,CASSVSNQPQHF
TRBJ2-7,TRBD1,TRBV7-9,.,TGTGCCAGCAGCTTAGGGTGGGACAGGGTCCACGAGCAGTACTTC,CASSLGWDRVHEQYF
TRBJ2-1,TRBD1,TRBV27,few,TGTGCCAGCAGTTTTGGACAGGGGGCTGTTTGGGGCAATGAGCAGTTCTTC,CASSFGQGAVWGNEQFF
TRBJ1-1,.,TRBV2,.,TGTGCCAGCATTCCCGAGGTCTCGATTATGAACACTGAAGCTTTCTTT,CASIPEVSIMNTEAFF
TRBJ2-5,.,TRBV15,.,TGTGCCACCAGCAAGTCACAGGGACACCAAGAGACCCAGTACTTC,CATSKSQGHQETQYF
TRBJ2-1,.,TRBV24-1,once,TGTGCCACCAGTGATTTGCGACTCAGTGGGTCCTACAATGAGCAGTTCTTC,CATSDLRLSGSYNEQFF
TRBJ1-1,TRBD1,TRBV7-8,.,TGTGCCAGCAGCTTAAGGGACAGCCTACCTCGGGGCACTGAAGCTTTCTTT,CASSLRDSLPRGTEAFF
TRBJ1-5,.,TRBV6-2/TRBV6-3,.,TGTGCCAGCAGTGACTCGGGACGCGGGGGTCAGCCCCAGCATTTT,CASSDSGRGGQPQHF
TRBJ2-2,.,TRBV5-1,.,TGCGCCAGCAGCTTGGCCCAGGGGAACACCGGGGAGCTGTTTTTT,CASSLAQGNTGELFF
TRBJ2-5,TRBD2,TRBV7-3,.,TGTGCCAGCAGCTTAAAGGATGCGGGAGGGAGGGGAGAGACCCAGTACTTC,CASSLKDAGGRGETQYF
TRBJ2-1,.,TRBV23-1,.,TGCGCCAGCAGTCAATCACCAGGGGTCACCTGTGAGCAGTTCTTC,CASSQSPGVTCEQFF
TRBJ2-1,TRBD2,TRBV27,.,TGTGCCAGCAGTTTCATCGGGGGGGCCGACAATGAGCAGTTCTTC,CASSFIGGADNEQFF
TRBJ2-1,.,TRBV27,.,TGTGCCAGCAGTTTATCCCGGGATATCTACAATGAGCAGTTCTTC,CASSLSRDIYNEQFF
TRBJ2-1,.,TRBV7-2,.,TGTGCCAGCAGCTTAGAAACGGGAGCCTACAATGAGCAGTTCTTC,CASSLETGAYNEQFF
TRBJ2-7,.,TRBV3-1/TRBV3-2,.,TGTGCCAGCAGCCAAGGTCGTCGCGAGCAGTACTTC,CASSQGRREQYF
TRBJ2-5,TRBD2,TRBV5-1,.,TGCGCCAGCAGCTTAACGGGGGGCCAAGAGACCCAGTACTTC,CASSLTGGQETQYF
TRBJ2-5,TRBD2,TRBV5-1,.,TGCGCCAGCAGCACATCGGGGGGGCCCCAAGAGACCCAGTACTTC,CASSTSGGPQETQYF
TRBJ1-1,.,TRBV9,.,TGTGCCAGCAGCCAGGGGATGAACACTGAAGCTTTCTTT,CASSQGMNTEAFF
TRBJ2-7,.,TRBV6-5,.,TGTGCCAGCAGTTACTCAGGGGGTTCAGGCTACGAGCAGTACTTC,CASSYSGGSGYEQYF
TRBJ1-2,.,TRBV28,once,TGTGCCAGCAGTTTCCGAGTTAACTATGGCTACACCTTC,CASSFRVNYGYTF
TRBJ1-4,TRBD1,TRBV28,.,TGTGCCAGCCGGGCAGGGGGGCGAGAAAAACTGTTTTTT,CASRAGGREKLFF
TRBJ1-4,TRBD1,TRBV19,.,TGTGCCAGTAGTACCACCCCCCCGGGACAGGGAGGTGAAAAACTGTTTTTT,CASSTTPPGQGGEKLFF
TRBJ1-3,.,TRBV11-3,few,TGTGCCAGCAGCCGACGGGACTCCGTCTCTGGAAACACCATATATTTT,CASSRRDSVSGNTIYF
TRBJ1-1,TRBD1,TRBV12-5,once,TGTGCTAGTGGTGCCTATTTAACAGGGGCGGCATCTGAAGCTTTCTTT,CASGAYLTGAASEAFF
TRBJ1-6,TRBD1,TRBV27,.,TGTGCCAGCAGTTCGACAGGGGGAAATTCACCCCTCCACTTT,CASSSTGGNSPLHF
TRBJ2-1,TRBD2,TRBV11-1,.,TGTGCCAGCAGCTCGACTAGCGGGGGGCGATCTGAGCAGTTCTTC,CASSSTSGGRSEQFF
TRBJ2-3,.,TRBV4-3,.,TGCGCCAGCAGCCAACCGACTTACTCCGCTACGCAGTATTTT,CASSQPTYSATQYF
TRBJ2-5,TRBD1,TRBV19,.,TGTGCCAGTAGTATGGGGACAGGGGGTAAAAAGGAGACCCAGTACTTC,CASSMGTGGKKETQYF
TRBJ1-3,TRBD1,TRBV9,.,TGTGCCAGCAGCTTCGACGGGACAGCTGGAAACACCATATATTTT,CASSFDGTAGNTIYF